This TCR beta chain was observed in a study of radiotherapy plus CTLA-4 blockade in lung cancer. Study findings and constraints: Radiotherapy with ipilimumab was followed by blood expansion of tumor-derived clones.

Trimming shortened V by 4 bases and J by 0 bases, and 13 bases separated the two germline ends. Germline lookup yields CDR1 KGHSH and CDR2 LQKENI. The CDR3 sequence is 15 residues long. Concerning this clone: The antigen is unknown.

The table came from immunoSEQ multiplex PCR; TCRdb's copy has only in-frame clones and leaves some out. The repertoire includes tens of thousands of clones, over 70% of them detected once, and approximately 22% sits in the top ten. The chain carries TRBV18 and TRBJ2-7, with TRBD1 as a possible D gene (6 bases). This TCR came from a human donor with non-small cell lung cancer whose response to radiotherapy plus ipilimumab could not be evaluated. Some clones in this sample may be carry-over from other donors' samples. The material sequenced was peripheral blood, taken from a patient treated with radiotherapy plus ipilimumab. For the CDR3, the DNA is TGTGCCAGCTCACGTGACCGGGACAACTCCTACGAGCAGTACTTC. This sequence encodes CASSRDRDNSYEQYF.